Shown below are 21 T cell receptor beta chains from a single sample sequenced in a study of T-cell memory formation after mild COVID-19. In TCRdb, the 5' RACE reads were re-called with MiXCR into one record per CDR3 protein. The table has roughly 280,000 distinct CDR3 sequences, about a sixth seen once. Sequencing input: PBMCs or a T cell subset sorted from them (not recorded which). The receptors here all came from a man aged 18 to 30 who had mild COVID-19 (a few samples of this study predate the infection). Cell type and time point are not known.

CDR3 sequence reads: CSASRDMSTDTQYF. In DNA, the CDR3 is TGCAGTGCTAGCCGGGACATGAGCACAGATACGCAGTATTTT. The chain links TRBV20-1 to TRBJ2-3, with D possibly TRBD1 on 6 matching bases. Germline V gene data show CDR1 as DFQATT and CDR2 as SNEGSKA (reference sequence). V lost 3 bases and J 0 bases, leaving 10 bases between the germline ends. The CDR3 has 14 amino acids.

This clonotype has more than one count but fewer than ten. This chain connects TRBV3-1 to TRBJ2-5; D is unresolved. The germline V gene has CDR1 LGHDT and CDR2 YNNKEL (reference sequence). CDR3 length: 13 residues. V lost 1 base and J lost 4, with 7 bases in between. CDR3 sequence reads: CASSQVLGETQYF. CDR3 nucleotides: TGTGCCAGCAGCCAAGTGTTGGGAGAGACCCAGTACTTC.

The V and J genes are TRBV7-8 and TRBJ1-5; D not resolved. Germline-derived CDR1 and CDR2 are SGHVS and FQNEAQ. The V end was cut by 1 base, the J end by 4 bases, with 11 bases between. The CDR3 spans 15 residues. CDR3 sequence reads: CASSLGQAINQPQHF. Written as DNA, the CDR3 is TGTGCCAGCAGCTTAGGGCAGGCCATTAATCAGCCCCAGCATTTT.

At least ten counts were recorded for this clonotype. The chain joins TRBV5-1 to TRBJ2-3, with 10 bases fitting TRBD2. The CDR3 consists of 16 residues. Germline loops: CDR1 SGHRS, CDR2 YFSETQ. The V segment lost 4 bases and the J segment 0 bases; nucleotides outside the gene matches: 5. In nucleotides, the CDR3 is TGCGCCAGCAGCCCAGGACTAGCGGTGAGCACAGATACGCAGTATTTT. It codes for CASSPGLAVSTDTQYF.

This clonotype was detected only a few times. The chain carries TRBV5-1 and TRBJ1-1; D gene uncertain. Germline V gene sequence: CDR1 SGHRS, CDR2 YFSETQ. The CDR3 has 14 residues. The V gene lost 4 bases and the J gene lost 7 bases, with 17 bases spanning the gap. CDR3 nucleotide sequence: TGCGCCAGCAGCATACCCGGGCCCGCCGGTGAAGCTTTCTTT. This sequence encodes CASSIPGPAGEAFF.

Here the CDR3 DNA reads TGTGCCAGCAAGGGACGAGAGACCCAGTACTTC. Translation: CASKGRETQYF. This sequence joins TRBV12-3 or TRBV12-4 and TRBJ2-5, with D perhaps being TRBD1 or TRBD2 (5 bases each). The ends were cut back, 7 bases at V and 4 bases at J, with 7 bases in the middle. The CDR3 extends over 11 amino acids.

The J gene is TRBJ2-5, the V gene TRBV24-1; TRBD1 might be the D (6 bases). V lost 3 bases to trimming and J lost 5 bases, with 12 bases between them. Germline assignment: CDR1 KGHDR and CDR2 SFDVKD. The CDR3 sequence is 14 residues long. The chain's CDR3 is CATSDTGYRETQYF. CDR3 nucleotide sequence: TGTGCCACCAGTGATACAGGGTACCGGGAGACCCAGTACTTC.

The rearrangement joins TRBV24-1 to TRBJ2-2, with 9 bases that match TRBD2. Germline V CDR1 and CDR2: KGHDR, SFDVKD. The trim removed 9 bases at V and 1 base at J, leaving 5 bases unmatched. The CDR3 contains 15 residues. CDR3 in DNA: TGTGCCACCGGGAGGACTAGCGAGAACACCGGGGAGCTGTTTTTT. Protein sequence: CATGRTSENTGELFF.

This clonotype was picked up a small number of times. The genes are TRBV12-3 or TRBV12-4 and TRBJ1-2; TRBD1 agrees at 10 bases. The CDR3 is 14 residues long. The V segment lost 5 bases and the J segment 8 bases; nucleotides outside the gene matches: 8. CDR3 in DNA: TGTGCCAGCAGTGTCGGACAGGGGGTCTGGGGCTACACCTTC. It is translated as CASSVGQGVWGYTF.

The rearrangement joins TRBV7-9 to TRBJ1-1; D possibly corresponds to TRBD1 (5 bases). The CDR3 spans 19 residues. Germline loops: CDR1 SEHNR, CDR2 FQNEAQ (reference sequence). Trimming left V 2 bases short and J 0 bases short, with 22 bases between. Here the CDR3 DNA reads TGTGCCAGCAGCTTATCTAGGTTGGGGCCAGATTTCATGAACACTGAAGCTTTCTTT. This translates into CASSLSRLGPDFMNTEAFF. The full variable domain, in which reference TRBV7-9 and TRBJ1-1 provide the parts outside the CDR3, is DTGVSQNPRHKITKRGQNVTFRCDPISEHNRLYWYRQTLGQGPEFLTYFQNEAQLEKSRLLSDRFSAERPKGSFSTLEIQRTEQGDSAMYLCASSLSRLGPDFMNTEAFFGQGTRLTVV.

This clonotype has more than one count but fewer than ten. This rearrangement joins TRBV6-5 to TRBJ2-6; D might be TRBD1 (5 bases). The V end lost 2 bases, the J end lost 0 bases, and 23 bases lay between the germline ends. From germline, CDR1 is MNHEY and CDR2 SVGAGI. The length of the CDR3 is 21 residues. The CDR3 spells CASSYAGLGGSGASGANVLTF. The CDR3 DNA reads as TGTGCCAGCAGTTACGCTGGTTTAGGTGGAAGTGGGGCCTCTGGGGCCAACGTCCTGACTTTC.

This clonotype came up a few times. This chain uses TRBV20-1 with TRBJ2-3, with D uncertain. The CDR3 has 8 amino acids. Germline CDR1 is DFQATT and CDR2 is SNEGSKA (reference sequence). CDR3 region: CRRDTQYF. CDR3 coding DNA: TGCAGGCGGGATACGCAGTATTTT.

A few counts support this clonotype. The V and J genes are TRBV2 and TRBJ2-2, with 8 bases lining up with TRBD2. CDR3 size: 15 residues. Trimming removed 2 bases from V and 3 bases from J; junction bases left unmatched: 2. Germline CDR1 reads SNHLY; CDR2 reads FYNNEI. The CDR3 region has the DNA TGTGCCAGCAGTGAAAGCGGGGGATACACCGGGGAGCTGTTTTTT. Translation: CASSESGGYTGELFF.

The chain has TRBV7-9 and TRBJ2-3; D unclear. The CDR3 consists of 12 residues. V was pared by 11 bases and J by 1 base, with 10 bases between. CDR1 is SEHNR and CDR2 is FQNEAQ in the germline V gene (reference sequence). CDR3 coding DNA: TGTGCCGGCCTCCTGGGCACAGATACGCAGTATTTT. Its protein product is CAGLLGTDTQYF.

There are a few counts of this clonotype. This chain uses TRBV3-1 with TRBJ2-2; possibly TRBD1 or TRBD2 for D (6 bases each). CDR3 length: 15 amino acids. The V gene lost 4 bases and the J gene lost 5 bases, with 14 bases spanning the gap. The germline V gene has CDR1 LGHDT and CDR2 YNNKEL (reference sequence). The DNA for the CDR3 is TGTGCCAGCAGCCCAAGGGGGGCAGGAACCGGGGAGCTGTTTTTT. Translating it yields CASSPRGAGTGELFF.

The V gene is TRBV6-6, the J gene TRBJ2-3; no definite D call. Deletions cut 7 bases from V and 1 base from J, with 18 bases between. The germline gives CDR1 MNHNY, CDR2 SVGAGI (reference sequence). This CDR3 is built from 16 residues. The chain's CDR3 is CASNRHSIRRTDTQYF. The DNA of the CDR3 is TGTGCCAGCAACCGACACTCCATCCGCCGCACAGATACGCAGTATTTT.

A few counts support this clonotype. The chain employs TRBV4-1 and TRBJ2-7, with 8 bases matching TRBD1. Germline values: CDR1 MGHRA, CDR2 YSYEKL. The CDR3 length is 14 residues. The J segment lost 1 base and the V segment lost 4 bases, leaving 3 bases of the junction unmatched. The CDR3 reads CASSRDRGSYEQYV. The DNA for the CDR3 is TGCGCCAGCAGCCGAGACAGGGGATCCTACGAGCAGTACGTC.

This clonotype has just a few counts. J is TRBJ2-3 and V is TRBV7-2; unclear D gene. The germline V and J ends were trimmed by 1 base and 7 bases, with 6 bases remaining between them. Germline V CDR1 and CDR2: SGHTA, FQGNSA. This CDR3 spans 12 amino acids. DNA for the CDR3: TGTGCCAGCAGCTTAGACGTAAATACGCAGTATTTT. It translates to CASSLDVNTQYF.

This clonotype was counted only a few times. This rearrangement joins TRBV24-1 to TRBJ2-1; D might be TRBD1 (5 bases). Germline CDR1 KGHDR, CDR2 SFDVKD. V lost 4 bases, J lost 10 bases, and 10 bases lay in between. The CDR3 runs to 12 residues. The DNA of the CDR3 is TGTGCCACCAGTGAGGACGGACACGAGCAGTTCTTC. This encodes CATSEDGHEQFF.

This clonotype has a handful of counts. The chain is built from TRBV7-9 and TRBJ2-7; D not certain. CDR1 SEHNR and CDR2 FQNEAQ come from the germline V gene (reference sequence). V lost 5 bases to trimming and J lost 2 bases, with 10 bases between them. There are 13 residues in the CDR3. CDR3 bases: TGTGCCAGCAGCAGTCTAGGCACCTACGAGCAGTACGTC. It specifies CASSSLGTYEQYV.

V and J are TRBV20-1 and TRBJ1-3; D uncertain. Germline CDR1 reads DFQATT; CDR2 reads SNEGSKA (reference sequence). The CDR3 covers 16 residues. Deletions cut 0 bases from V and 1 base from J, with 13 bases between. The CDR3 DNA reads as TGCAGTGCTAGAGAAGTGGAGGGTACTTCTGGAAACACCATATATTTT. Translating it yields CSAREVEGTSGNTIYF.